A selection of T cell receptor beta chains follows, all from one sample in a study of shared clonotypes between healthy human individuals. Generated by immunoSEQ multiplex PCR, the TCRdb table keeps only in-frame clones and is missing some. The sample carries about 580,000 clones, 98% recorded once. Material: naive CD8+ T cells sorted from blood. The receptors come from a man aged 30-40 years in good health. CDR3s include the opening cysteine and the closing phenylalanine or tryptophan. A D gene is named only where the DNA matches it firmly. Clone size is not always given. Where it is, it says once, few, many or a class for expanded clones.

.	TRBV30	.	TRBJ1-5	TGTGCCTGGAGTGTAACGGGCCTTAGAGGGGAACAGCCCCAGCATTTT	CAWSVTGLRGEQPQHF
.	TRBV7-2	.	TRBJ2-3	TGTGCCAGCAGCAGCTTCGACGGGTTTACGCAGTATTTT	CASSSFDGFTQYF
once	TRBV5-4	.	TRBJ2-7	TGTGCCAGCAGCTCCCTTCTCTCCTACGAGCAGTACTTC	CASSSLLSYEQYF
.	TRBV9	.	TRBJ1-5	TGTGCCAGCAGCCCTCGAGATAGCAATCAGCCCCAGCATTTT	CASSPRDSNQPQHF
.	TRBV11-2	.	TRBJ2-6	TGTGCCAGCAGCCCGAGCTGGGGGGTAGGGGCCAACGTCCTGACTTTC	CASSPSWGVGANVLTF
.	TRBV11-2	.	TRBJ1-5	TGTGCCAGCAGCTTGGGACATCCCAATCAGCCCCAGCATTTT	CASSLGHPNQPQHF
.	TRBV29-1	TRBD2	TRBJ2-1	TGCAGCTTGTGGCGGGAGGAATACAATGAGCAGTTCTTC	CSLWREEYNEQFF
.	TRBV9	.	TRBJ1-1	TGTGCCAGCACCCATATCGGGGGTTACAGTGAAGCTTTCTTT	CASTHIGGYSEAFF
.	TRBV4-1	TRBD2	TRBJ2-1	TGCGCCAGCAGTGACCTAGCGGGAGTCGAGAGCTCCTACAATGAGCAGTTCTTC	CASSDLAGVESSYNEQFF
.	TRBV7-9	.	TRBJ2-1	TGTGCCAGCAGCCGGTACAATGAGCAGTTCTTC	CASSRYNEQFF
.	TRBV10-2	TRBD1	TRBJ2-5	TGCGCCAGCAGTGCGCAGGGGGCGCGGGAGACCCAGTACTTC	CASSAQGARETQYF
.	TRBV29-1	TRBD2	TRBJ2-7	TGCAGCGTTGAATCGTCCGGGACTAGCGCGGGCGAGCAGTACTTC	CSVESSGTSAGEQYF
.	TRBV5-5	.	TRBJ1-2	TGTGCCAGCAGCATCGGAGAGAGCCTTGGCTACACCTTC	CASSIGESLGYTF
.	TRBV2	TRBD1	TRBJ1-1	TGTGCCAGCAGCACCGGGACAGGGGGCACTGAAGCTTTCTTT	CASSTGTGGTEAFF
.	TRBV4-1	TRBD1	TRBJ1-2	TGCGCCAGCAGCCAAGATCACCCGGGACAGGGGCTCTATGGCTACACCTTC	CASSQDHPGQGLYGYTF
.	TRBV28	.	TRBJ1-1	TGTGCCAGCAGTTTATTCCGGCTGAACACTGAAGCTTTCTTT	CASSLFRLNTEAFF
.	TRBV11-2	.	TRBJ2-7	TGTGCCAGCAGGGACGGGCCCGACTCCTACGAGCAGTACTTC	CASRDGPDSYEQYF
.	TRBV27	TRBD2	TRBJ2-3	TGTGCCAGCAGTTTCAAGAGCGGGAGCGGTCCAGATACGCAGTATTTT	CASSFKSGSGPDTQYF
.	TRBV11-2	.	TRBJ2-3	TGTGCCAGCAGCTTAGATAATAGGGCAGATACGCAGTATTTT	CASSLDNRADTQYF
.	TRBV6-1	.	TRBJ1-1	TGTGCCAGCAGTGAATGGTTCTCCATGAACACTGAAGCTTTCTTT	CASSEWFSMNTEAFF
.	TRBV27	TRBD2	TRBJ2-1	TGTGCCAGCAGTCCTCTGACGGGAGGGCCTAATGAGCAGTTCTTC	CASSPLTGGPNEQFF
.	TRBV14	TRBD1	TRBJ1-5	TGTGCCAGCAGCCAGCAAGGGGGCTTCGTCAATCAGCCCCAGCATTTT	CASSQQGGFVNQPQHF
.	TRBV5-1	.	TRBJ1-2	TGCGCCAGCAGGCCACCTGGAGAGGAAAATGGCTACACCTTC	CASRPPGEENGYTF
.	TRBV7-9	TRBD1	TRBJ2-7	TGTGCCAGCAGAGGGGGACAGGTGGTCGACGAGCAGTACTTC	CASRGGQVVDEQYF
.	TRBV19	TRBD2	TRBJ2-2	TGTGCCAGTAGTACCCGGACTAGTTTGGCCGGGGAGCTGTTTTTT	CASSTRTSLAGELFF
.	TRBV7-9	.	TRBJ2-3	TGTGCCAGCAGCCCGGGGGCCCAAAGCACAGATACGCAGTATTTT	CASSPGAQSTDTQYF
.	TRBV19	TRBD2	TRBJ2-1	TGTGCCAGTACCCTGGGGGGGAGCTCCTACAATGAGCAGTTCTTC	CASTLGGSSYNEQFF
.	TRBV5-4	.	TRBJ1-2	TGTGCCAGCAGCTCCAAGGATAACTATGGCTACACCTTC	CASSSKDNYGYTF
.	TRBV7-9	TRBD2	TRBJ2-7	TGTGCCAGCAGTTGGGTACCCGGGACTAGCGGGCCCGAGCAGTACTTC	CASSWVPGTSGPEQYF
.	TRBV7-8	TRBD1	TRBJ2-5	TGTGCCAGCAGCTCTCCGCGGTACAGGGGGCAAGAGACCCAGTACTTC	CASSSPRYRGQETQYF
.	TRBV11-2	TRBD1	TRBJ2-1	TGTGCCACCTCTTCGTCCGGGACAGGGGCCCATGAGCAGTTCTTC	CATSSSGTGAHEQFF
.	TRBV4-1	.	TRBJ2-5	TGCGCCAGCAGCCAATCGACAGAAAGACGAGAGACCCAGTACTTC	CASSQSTERRETQYF
.	TRBV2	TRBD2	TRBJ2-1	TGTGCCAGCATCCCGGGGGGACTAGCGGCAAAAGACTACAATGAGCAGTTCTTC	CASIPGGLAAKDYNEQFF
.	TRBV7-9	TRBD2	TRBJ2-7	TGTGCCAGCAGCTTAGCGCAGACTAGCGTTTACGAGCAGTACTTC	CASSLAQTSVYEQYF
.	TRBV29-1	TRBD2	TRBJ2-1	TGCAGCGTTGAGGCGGGAGGGGGTAGCGACAATGAGCAGTTCTTC	CSVEAGGGSDNEQFF
.	TRBV4-1	TRBD2	TRBJ2-1	TGCGCCAGCAGAGCGGGAATTGATGAGCAGTTCTTC	CASRAGIDEQFF
.	TRBV4-1	.	TRBJ2-3	TGCGCCAGCAGCCAGCAGACCCCAGATACGCAGTATTTT	CASSQQTPDTQYF
.	TRBV5-6	.	TRBJ2-7	TGTGCCAGCAGATTCAGGGAGGACTACGAGCAGTACTTC	CASRFREDYEQYF
.	TRBV29-1	.	TRBJ1-2	TGCAGCATCAATGACTATGGCTACACCTTC	CSINDYGYTF
.	TRBV29-1	TRBD2	TRBJ2-7	TGCAGCGTTGAAGACCCAGCGGGAGAAACTTACGAGCAGTACTTC	CSVEDPAGETYEQYF
.	TRBV29-1	.	TRBJ2-1	TGCAGCGTTGATACAATCTCTGATGAGCAGTTCTTC	CSVDTISDEQFF
.	TRBV9	.	TRBJ2-2	TGTGCCAGCAGCGCCATCCCCGGGGAGCTGTTTTTT	CASSAIPGELFF
.	TRBV6-5	.	TRBJ1-5	TGTGCCAGCAGTTACGGGGACAATCAGCCCCAGCATTTT	CASSYGDNQPQHF
.	TRBV11-2	TRBD2	TRBJ2-1	TGTGCCAGCAGCCCAGGAGCGGGAGTTCGTGAGCAGTTCTTC	CASSPGAGVREQFF
.	TRBV29-1	.	TRBJ2-3	TGCAGCGTTCGGGGAGATACGCAGTATTTT	CSVRGDTQYF
.	TRBV7-2	.	TRBJ2-5	TGTGCCAGCAGCTTAACGGGAGACCAAGAGACCCAGTACTTC	CASSLTGDQETQYF
.	TRBV4-3	.	TRBJ1-3	TGCGCCAGCAGCCAAGGACTGCTCGATTCTACTTACTCTGGAAACACCATATATTTT	CASSQGLLDSTYSGNTIYF
.	TRBV10-2	.	TRBJ2-3	TGCGCCAGCAGTGGTGGGACAGATACGCAGTATTTT	CASSGGTDTQYF
.	TRBV27	TRBD2	TRBJ2-7	TGTGCCAGCAGTTATGGGAGTGGCGGGAGCTACGAGCAGTACTTC	CASSYGSGGSYEQYF
.	TRBV30	.	TRBJ2-1	TGTGCCTGGAGTGTGTTATCCCACAATGAGCAGTTCTTC	CAWSVLSHNEQFF
.	TRBV4-1	.	TRBJ2-3	TGCGCCAGCAGCCAAAACCAGTTGTCAGATACGCAGTATTTT	CASSQNQLSDTQYF
.	TRBV5-6	.	TRBJ1-5	TGTGCCAGCAGCTTGGTAGGGAGCAATCAGCCCCAGCATTTT	CASSLVGSNQPQHF
.	TRBV10-3	.	TRBJ2-1	TGTGCCACGTGGGCCCGGGACCGAGCCTACAATGAGCAGTTCTTC	CATWARDRAYNEQFF
.	TRBV27	.	TRBJ1-2	TGTGCCAGCAGCCAGGGGCTCCCCGTTAACTATGGCTACACCTTC	CASSQGLPVNYGYTF
.	TRBV7-3	.	TRBJ2-3	TGTGCCAGCAGCTCCCCTTCGGGACACACCACAGATACGCAGTATTTT	CASSSPSGHTTDTQYF
.	TRBV7-9	.	TRBJ1-4	TGTGCCAGCAGCTTAGCTCAGCAGGGTCTTAATGAAAAACTGTTTTTT	CASSLAQQGLNEKLFF
.	TRBV9	TRBD2	TRBJ2-2	TGTGCCAGCAGCGTAGTCACTAGCGGCGCGAACACCGGGGAGCTGTTTTTT	CASSVVTSGANTGELFF
few	TRBV27	.	TRBJ2-1	TGTGCCAGCAGTTTATTGGGCCCGGCGGACAATGAGCAGTTCTTC	CASSLLGPADNEQFF
.	TRBV7-9	.	TRBJ2-7	TGTGCCAGCAGCTCAGTGGAAGCGGGTAAGATCCACGAGCAGTACTTC	CASSSVEAGKIHEQYF